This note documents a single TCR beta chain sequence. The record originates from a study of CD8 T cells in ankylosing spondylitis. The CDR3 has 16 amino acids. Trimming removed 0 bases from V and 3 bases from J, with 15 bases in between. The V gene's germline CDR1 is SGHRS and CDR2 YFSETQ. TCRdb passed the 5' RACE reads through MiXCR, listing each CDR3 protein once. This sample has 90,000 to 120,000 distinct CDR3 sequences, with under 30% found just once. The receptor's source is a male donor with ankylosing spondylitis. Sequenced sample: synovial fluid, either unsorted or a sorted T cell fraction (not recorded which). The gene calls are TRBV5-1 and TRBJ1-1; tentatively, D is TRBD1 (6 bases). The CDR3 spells CASSLEGGRMDTEAFF. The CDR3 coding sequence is TGCGCCAGCAGCTTGGAAGGGGGGCGTATGGACACTGAAGCTTTCTTT. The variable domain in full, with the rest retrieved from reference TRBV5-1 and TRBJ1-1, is KAGVTQTPRYLIKTRGQQVTLSCSPISGHRSVSWYQQTPGQGLQFLFEYFSETQRNKGNFPGRFSGRQFSNSRSEMNVSTLELGDSALYLCASSLEGGRMDTEAFFGQGTRLTVV.